This T cell receptor (beta chain) was observed in a study of cytomegalovirus exposure and HLA in healthy donors. A multiplex PCR was run with 60 Vbeta primers and 13 Jbeta primers. Using immunoSEQ multiplex PCR, the repertoire was profiled, and TCRdb retains in-frame clones only, with some absent. The data hold about 150,000 clones, with approximately 85% observed a single time. The sequence came from a girl aged 5-17 years in good health and CMV-seropositive. The sample consisted of PBMCs.

The CDR3 region has the DNA TGTGCCAGCAGCCAAGGACTAGCGGTGAACCAAGAGACCCAGTACTTC. Its translation is CASSQGLAVNQETQYF. The chain uses TRBV2 and TRBJ2-5, with TRBD2 matching over 10 bases. Germline CDR1 reads SNHLY; CDR2 reads FYNNEI. This CDR3 is 16 amino acids long. V lost 6 bases, J lost 0 bases, and 7 bases stayed unmatched.